This T cell receptor beta chain was profiled in a study of neoadjuvant anti-PD-1 for oral cavity cancer. Overall study: Patients mostly received three to four biweekly nivolumab doses at 3 mg/kg before surgery. General study points: With three patients per group, TCR findings need larger cohorts.

Sequenced by immunoSEQ multiplex PCR; TCRdb stores in-frame clones only, minus some. The sample has 24,000 or so clones; less than 35% are singletons. Between the trimmed V and J ends, which lost 6 bases and 2 bases, there was a span of 19 bases. The CDR3 contains 15 residues. The germline V gene encodes CDR1 SQVTM and CDR2 ANQGSEA. Time point of the sample: after neoadjuvant nivolumab, at surgical resection. These newly diagnosed stage II-IVA oral cavity squamous cell carcinoma patients had no prior systemic or radiation treatment. Cohort: HPV-negative, locally advanced oral cavity squamous cell carcinoma patients. A few counts support this clone. What it binds is not known.

The receptor comes from a person aged 35-80 years with oral cavity squamous cell carcinoma. This specimen consisted of tumor tissue, obtained after nivolumab (anti-PD-1) treatment. The genes are TRBV29-1 and TRBJ1-2, with TRBD1 as a possible D gene (5 bases). The DNA for the CDR3 is TGCAGCGTCGAAATCATAGGGGTACGGAACTATGGCTACACCTTC. Translation gives CSVEIIGVRNYGYTF.